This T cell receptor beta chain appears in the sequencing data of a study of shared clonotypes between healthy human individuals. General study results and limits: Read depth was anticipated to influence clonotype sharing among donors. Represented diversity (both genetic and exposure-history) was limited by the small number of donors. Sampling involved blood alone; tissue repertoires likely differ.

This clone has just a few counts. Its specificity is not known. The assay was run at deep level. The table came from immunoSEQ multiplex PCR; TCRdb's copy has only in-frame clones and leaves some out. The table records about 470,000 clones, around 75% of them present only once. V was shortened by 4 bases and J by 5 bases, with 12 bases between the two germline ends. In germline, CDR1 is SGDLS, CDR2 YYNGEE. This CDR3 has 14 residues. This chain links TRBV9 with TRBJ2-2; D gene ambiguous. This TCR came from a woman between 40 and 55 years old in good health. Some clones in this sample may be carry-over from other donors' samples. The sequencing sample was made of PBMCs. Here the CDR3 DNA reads TGTGCCAGCAGCAGAGAACGGGTAACCGGGGAGCTGTTTTTT. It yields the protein CASSRERVTGELFF.